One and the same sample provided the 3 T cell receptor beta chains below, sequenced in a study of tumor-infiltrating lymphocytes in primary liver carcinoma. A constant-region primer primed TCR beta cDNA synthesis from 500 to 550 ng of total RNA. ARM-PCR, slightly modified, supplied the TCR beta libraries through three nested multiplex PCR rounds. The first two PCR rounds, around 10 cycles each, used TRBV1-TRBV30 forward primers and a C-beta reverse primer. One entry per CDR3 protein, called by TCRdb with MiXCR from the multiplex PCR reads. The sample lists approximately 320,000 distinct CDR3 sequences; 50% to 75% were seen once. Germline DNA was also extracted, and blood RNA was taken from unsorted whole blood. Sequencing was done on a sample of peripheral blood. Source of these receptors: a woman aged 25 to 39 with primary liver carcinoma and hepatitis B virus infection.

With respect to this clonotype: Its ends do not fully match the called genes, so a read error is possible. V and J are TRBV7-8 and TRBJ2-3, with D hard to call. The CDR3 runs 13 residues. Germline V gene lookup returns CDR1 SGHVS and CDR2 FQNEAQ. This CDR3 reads CASSSPVSDAQYF. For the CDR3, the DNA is TGTGCCAGCAGCTCACCAGTATCAGATGCGCAGTATTTT.

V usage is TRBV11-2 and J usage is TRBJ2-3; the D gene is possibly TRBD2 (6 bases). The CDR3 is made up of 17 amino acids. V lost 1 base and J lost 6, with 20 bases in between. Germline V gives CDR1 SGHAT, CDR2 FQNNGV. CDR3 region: CASSLAFPRTKLDTQYF. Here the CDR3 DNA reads TGTGCCAGCAGCTTAGCGTTCCCCCGGACTAAATTGGATACGCAGTATTTT.

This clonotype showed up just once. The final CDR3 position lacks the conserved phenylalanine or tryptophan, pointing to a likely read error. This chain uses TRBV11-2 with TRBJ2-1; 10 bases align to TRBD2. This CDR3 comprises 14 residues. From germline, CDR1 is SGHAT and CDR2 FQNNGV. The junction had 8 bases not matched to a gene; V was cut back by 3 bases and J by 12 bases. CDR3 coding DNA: TGTGCCAGCAGCTTCGCTAGCGGGAGCAGTGGGCAGTTCCTC. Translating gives CASSFASGSSGQFL.